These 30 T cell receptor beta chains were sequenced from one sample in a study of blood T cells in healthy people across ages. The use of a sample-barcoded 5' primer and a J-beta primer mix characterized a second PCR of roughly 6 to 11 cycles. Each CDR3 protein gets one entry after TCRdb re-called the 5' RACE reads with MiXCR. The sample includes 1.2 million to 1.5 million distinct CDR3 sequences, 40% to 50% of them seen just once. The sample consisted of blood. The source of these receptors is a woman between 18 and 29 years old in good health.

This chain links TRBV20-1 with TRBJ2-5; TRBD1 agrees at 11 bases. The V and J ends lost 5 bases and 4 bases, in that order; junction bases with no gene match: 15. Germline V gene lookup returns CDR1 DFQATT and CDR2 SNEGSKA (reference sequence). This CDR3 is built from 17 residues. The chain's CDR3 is CSAFPGTGGWLGETQYF. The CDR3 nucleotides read TGCAGTGCTTTTCCCGGGACAGGGGGGTGGTTGGGAGAGACCCAGTACTTC.

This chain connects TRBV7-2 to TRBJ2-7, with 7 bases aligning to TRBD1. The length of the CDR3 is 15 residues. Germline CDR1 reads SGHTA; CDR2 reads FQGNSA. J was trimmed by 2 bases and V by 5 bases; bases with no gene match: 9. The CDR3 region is CASSLGQVIAYEQYF. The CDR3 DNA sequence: TGTGCCAGCAGCCTCGGACAGGTCATTGCCTACGAGCAGTACTTC. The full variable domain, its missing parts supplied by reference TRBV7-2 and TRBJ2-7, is GAGVSQSPSNKVTEKGKDVELRCDPISGHTALYWYRQSLGQGLEFLIYFQGNSAPDKSGLPSDRFSAERTGGSVSTLTIQRTQQEDSAVYLCASSLGQVIAYEQYFGPGTRLTVT.

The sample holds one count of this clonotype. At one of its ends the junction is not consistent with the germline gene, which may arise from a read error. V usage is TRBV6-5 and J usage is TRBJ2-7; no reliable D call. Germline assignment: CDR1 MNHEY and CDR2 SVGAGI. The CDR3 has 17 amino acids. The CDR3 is CASSHSTPAYSSYEQYF. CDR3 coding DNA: TGTGCCAGCAGTCACTCGACTCCGGCTTACAGCTCCTACGAGCAGTACTTC.

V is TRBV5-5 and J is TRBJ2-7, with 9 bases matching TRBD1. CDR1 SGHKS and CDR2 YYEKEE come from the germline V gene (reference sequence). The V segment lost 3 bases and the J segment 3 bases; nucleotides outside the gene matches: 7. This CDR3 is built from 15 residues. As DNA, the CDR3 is TGTGCCAGCAGCTGGGACCGGGACAGGGACTACGAGCAGTACTTC. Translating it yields CASSWDRDRDYEQYF.

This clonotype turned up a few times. CDR3 nucleotide sequence: TGCGCCAGCAGCTCGACAGCTAAAACGAACACCGGGGAGCTGTTTTTT. Its translation: CASSSTAKTNTGELFF. The chain uses TRBV5-1 and TRBJ2-2, with a weak D call TRBD1 (5 bases). V lost 3 bases, J lost 0 bases, and 12 bases lay in between. The germline gives CDR1 SGHRS, CDR2 YFSETQ. This CDR3 is built from 16 residues.

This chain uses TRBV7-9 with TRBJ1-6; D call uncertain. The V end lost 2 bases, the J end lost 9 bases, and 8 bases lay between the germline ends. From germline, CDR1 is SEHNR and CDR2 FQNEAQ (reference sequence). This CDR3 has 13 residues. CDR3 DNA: TGTGCCAGCAGCTTAATTGGGATTTCACCCCTCCACTTT. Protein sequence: CASSLIGISPLHF.

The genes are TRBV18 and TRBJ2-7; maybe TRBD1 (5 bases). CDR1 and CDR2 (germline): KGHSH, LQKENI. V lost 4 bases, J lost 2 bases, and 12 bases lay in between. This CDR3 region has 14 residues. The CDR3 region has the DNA TGTGCCAGCTCACGACAGAGGATAGCCTACGAGCAGTACTTC. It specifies CASSRQRIAYEQYF. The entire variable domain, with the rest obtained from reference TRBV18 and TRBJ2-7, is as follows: NAGVMQNPRHLVRRRGQEARLRCSPMKGHSHVYWYRQLPEEGLKFMVYLQKENIIDESGMPKERFSAEFPKEGPSILRIQQVVRGDSAAYFCASSRQRIAYEQYFGPGTRLTVT.

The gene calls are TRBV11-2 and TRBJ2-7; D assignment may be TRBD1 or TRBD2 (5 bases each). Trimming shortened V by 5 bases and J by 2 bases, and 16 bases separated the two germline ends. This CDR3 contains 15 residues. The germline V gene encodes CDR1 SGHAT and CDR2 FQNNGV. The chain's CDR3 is CASSPAGRDAYEQYF. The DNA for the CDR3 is TGTGCCAGCAGCCCTGCGGGCCGGGACGCCTACGAGCAGTACTTC.

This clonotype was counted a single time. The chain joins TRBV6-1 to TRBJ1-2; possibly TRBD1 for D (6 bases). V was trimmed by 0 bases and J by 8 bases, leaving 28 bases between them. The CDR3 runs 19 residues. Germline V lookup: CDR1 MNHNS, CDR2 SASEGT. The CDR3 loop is CASSEALLPIGGAWNGYTF. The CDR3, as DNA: TGTGCCAGCAGTGAAGCGCTTCTGCCAATTGGGGGGGCTTGGAACGGCTACACCTTC.

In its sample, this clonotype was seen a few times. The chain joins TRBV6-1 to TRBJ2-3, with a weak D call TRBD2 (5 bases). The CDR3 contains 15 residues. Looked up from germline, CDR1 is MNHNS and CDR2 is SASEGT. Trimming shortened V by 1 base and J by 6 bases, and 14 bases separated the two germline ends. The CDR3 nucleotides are TGTGCCAGCAGTGAAGTCCCAGCGCCGGGGGATACGCAGTATTTT. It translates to CASSEVPAPGDTQYF.

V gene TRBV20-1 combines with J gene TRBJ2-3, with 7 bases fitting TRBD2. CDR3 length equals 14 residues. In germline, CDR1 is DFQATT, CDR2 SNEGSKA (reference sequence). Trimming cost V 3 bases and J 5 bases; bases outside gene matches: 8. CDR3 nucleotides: TGCAGTGCTAGTCCGGCGGGAGCTGGAGATACGCAGTATTTT. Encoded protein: CSASPAGAGDTQYF.

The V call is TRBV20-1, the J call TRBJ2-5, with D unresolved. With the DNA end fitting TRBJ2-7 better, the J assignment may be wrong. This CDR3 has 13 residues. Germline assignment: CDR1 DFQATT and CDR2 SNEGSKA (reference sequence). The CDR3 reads CSASNPDPYEQYF. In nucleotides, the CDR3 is TGCAGTGCTAGCAACCCAGACCCCTACGAGCAGTACTTC.

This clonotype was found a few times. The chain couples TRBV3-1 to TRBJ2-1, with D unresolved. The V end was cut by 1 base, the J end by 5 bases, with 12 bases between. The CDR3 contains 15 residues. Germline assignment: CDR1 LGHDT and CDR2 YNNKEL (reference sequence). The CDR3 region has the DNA TGTGCCAGCAGCCAAGTCTACGGAGCGAACAATGAGCAGTTCTTC. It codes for CASSQVYGANNEQFF.

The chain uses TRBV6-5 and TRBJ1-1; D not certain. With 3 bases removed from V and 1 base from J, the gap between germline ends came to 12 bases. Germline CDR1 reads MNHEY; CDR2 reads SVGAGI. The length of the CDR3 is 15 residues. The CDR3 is CASSYQQIQNTEAFF. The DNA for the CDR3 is TGTGCCAGCAGTTATCAGCAGATACAGAACACTGAAGCTTTCTTT.

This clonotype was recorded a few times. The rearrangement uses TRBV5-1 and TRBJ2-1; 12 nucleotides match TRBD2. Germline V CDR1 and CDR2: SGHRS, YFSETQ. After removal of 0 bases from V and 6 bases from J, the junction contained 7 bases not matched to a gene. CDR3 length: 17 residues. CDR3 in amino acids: CASSLGFLAGGINEQFF. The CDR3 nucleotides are TGCGCCAGCAGCTTGGGGTTCCTAGCGGGGGGGATCAATGAGCAGTTCTTC.

CDR3 amino acids: CASRPSGTRLLNEQYF. The CDR3 DNA sequence: TGTGCCAGCAGACCTTCGGGGACTAGGCTCCTCAATGAGCAGTACTTC. The chain joins TRBV12-3 or TRBV12-4 to TRBJ2-7; TRBD2 agrees at 8 bases. Unmatched junction bases numbered 17, after V lost 6 bases and J lost 7 bases. This CDR3 has 16 residues.

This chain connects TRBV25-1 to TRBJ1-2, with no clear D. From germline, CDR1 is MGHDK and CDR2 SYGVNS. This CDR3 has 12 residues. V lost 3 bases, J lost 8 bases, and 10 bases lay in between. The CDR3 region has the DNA TGTGCCAGCAGTGATGAGGGTGCCGGCTACACCTTC. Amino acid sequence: CASSDEGAGYTF.

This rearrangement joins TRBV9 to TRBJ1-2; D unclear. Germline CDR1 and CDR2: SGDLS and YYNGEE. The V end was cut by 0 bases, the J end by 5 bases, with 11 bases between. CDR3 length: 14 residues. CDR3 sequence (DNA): TGTGCCAGCAGCGTAGCTGGCAGGCAGTATGGCTACACCTTC. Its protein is CASSVAGRQYGYTF.

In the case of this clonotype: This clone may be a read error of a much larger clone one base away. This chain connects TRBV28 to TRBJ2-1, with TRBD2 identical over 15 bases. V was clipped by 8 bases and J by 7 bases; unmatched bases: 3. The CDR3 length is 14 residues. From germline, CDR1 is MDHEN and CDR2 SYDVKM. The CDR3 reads CASGTSGRINEQFF. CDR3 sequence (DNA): TGTGCCAGCGGGACTAGCGGGAGGATTAATGAGCAGTTCTTC.

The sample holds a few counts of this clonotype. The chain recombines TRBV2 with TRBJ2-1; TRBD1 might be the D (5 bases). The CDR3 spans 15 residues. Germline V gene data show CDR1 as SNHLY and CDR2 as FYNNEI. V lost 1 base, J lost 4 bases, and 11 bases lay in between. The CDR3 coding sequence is TGTGCCAGCAGTGAAGAAAAGGGGTTGTACAATGAGCAGTTCTTC. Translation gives CASSEEKGLYNEQFF.

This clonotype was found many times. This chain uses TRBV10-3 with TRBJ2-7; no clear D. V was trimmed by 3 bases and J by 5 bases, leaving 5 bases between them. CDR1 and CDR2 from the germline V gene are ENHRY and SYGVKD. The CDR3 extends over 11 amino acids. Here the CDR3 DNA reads TGTGCCATCAGTGAAGGCGACGAGCAGTACTTC. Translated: CAISEGDEQYF.

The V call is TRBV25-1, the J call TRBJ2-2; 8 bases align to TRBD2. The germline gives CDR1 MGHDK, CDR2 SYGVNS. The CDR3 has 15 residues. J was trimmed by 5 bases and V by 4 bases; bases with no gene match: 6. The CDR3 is CASSVAGGGTGELFF. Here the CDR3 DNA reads TGTGCCAGCAGTGTTGCGGGAGGCGGTACCGGGGAGCTGTTTTTT. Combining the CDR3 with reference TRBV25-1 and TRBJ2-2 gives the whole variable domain EADIYQTPRYLVIGTGKKITLECSQTMGHDKMYWYQQDPGMELHLIHYSYGVNSTEKGDLSSESTVSRIRTEHFPLTLESARPSHTSQYLCASSVAGGGTGELFFGEGSRLTVL.

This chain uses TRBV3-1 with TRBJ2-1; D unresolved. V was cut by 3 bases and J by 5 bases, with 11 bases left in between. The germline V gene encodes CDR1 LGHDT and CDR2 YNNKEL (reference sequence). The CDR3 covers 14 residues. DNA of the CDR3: TGTGCCAGCAGCCAGGACCCGTGGGACAATGAGCAGTTCTTC. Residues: CASSQDPWDNEQFF.

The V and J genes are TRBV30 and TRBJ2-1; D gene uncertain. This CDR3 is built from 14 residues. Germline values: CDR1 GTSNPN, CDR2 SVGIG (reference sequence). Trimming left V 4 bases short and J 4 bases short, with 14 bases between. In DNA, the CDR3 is TGTGCCTGGACGCAGCGTCCCGCTTACAATGAGCAGTTCTTC. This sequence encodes CAWTQRPAYNEQFF.

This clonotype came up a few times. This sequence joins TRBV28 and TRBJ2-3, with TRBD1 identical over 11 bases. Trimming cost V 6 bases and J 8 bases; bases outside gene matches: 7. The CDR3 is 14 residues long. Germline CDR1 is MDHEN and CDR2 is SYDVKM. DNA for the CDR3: TGTGCCAGCAGCACACCCGGGACAGGGGGTACGCAGTATTTT. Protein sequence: CASSTPGTGGTQYF.

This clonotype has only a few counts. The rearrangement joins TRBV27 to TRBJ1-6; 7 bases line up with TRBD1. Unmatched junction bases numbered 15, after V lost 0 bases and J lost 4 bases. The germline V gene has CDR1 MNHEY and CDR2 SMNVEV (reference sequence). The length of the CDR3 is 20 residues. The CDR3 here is CASSLSSPGRGRLYNSPLHF. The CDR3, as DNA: TGTGCCAGCAGTTTATCAAGCCCCGGGAGGGGGCGACTTTATAATTCACCCCTCCACTTT.

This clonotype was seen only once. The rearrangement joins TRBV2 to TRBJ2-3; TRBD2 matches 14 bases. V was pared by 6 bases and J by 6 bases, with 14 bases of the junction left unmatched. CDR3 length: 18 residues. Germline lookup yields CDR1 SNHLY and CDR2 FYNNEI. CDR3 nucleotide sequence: TGTGCCAGCAGGGGACTAGCGGGAGATTACTTATCTGCGGATACGCAGTATTTT. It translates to CASRGLAGDYLSADTQYF.

CDR3 nucleotides: TGTGCCAGCAGACCTAAACAGGGGGCGAACACTGAAGCTTTCTTT. Amino acid sequence: CASRPKQGANTEAFF. The J gene is TRBJ1-1, the V gene TRBV7-9, with 9 bases matching TRBD1. The germline V gene encodes CDR1 SEHNR and CDR2 FQNEAQ (reference sequence). V lost 6 bases and J lost 1; bases outside the gene matches: 6. The CDR3 covers 15 residues. The variable domain in full, completed from reference TRBV7-9 and TRBJ1-1, reads DTGVSQNPRHKITKRGQNVTFRCDPISEHNRLYWYRQTLGQGPEFLTYFQNEAQLEKSRLLSDRFSAERPKGSFSTLEIQRTEQGDSAMYLCASRPKQGANTEAFFGQGTRLTVV.

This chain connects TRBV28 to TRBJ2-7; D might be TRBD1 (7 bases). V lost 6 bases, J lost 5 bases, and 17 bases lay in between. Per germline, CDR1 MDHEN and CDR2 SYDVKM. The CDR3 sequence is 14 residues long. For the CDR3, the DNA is TGTGCCAGCAGGAGACAGGGAGGAGGGGACGAGCAGTACTTC. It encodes CASRRQGGGDEQYF.

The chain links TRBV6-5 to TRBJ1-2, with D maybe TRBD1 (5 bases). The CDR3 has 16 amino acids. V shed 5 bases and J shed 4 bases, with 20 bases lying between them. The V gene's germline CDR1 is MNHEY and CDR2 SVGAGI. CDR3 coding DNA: TGTGCCAGCAGTAGCATCGGGGACCGCAACCCCTATGGCTACACCTTC. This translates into CASSSIGDRNPYGYTF.